This passage covers 27 T cell receptor beta chains from one sample sequenced in a study of early T cells in non-severe SARS-CoV-2 infection. TCRdb called the 5' RACE reads again in MiXCR, with one record for every CDR3 protein. The sample has tens of thousands of distinct CDR3 sequences; around 5.1% are singletons. The sample in question was whole blood, obtained at baseline. The receptor source for this set is an adult who was a healthcare worker with PCR-confirmed SARS-CoV-2 infection or an uninfected control (not recorded which).

This clonotype has at least ten counts. V usage is TRBV6-5 and J usage is TRBJ1-3; tentative D call: TRBD1 (6 bases). The CDR3 length is 16 residues. V lost 5 bases to trimming and J lost 2 bases, with 16 bases between them. Germline V gives CDR1 MNHEY, CDR2 SVGAGI. This chain's CDR3 is CASSPGAWGPGNTIYF. As DNA, the CDR3 is TGTGCCAGCAGTCCCGGGGCTTGGGGGCCTGGAAACACCATATATTTT.

This clonotype was detected ten times or more. The CDR3: CASSLAVGDRSFF. In DNA, the CDR3 is TGCGCCAGCAGCTTGGCCGTAGGGGACAGGTCTTTCTTT. This chain connects TRBV5-1 to TRBJ1-1; 8 nucleotides align to TRBD1. The V gene's germline CDR1 is SGHRS and CDR2 YFSETQ. This CDR3 comprises 13 residues. Germline trimming cut 0 bases from V and 12 bases from J; bases unmatched to any gene: 7.

This clonotype was counted between two and nine times. The DNA for the CDR3 is TGCGCCAGCAGCCGAGGGACTAGCGGGGGGCTAAGCACAGATACGCAGTATTTT. Protein: CASSRGTSGGLSTDTQYF. This chain connects TRBV5-1 to TRBJ2-3, with TRBD2 identical over 15 bases. The CDR3 consists of 18 residues. Trimming at V came to 4 bases and at J to 0 bases, leaving 6 bases not matched to a gene. Germline CDR1 and CDR2: SGHRS and YFSETQ.

In this sample, this clonotype turned up a few times. J is TRBJ2-3 and V is TRBV20-1; weak D call: TRBD2 (5 bases). The CDR3 is made up of 15 amino acids. Germline V gene lookup returns CDR1 DFQATT and CDR2 SNEGSKA (reference sequence). V was trimmed by 5 bases and J by 0 bases, leaving 15 bases between them. The CDR3, as DNA: TGCAGTGCTGGTCCCCGGACGGGAAGCACAGATACGCAGTATTTT. Amino acid sequence: CSAGPRTGSTDTQYF.

This clonotype was observed at least ten times. The chain uses TRBV30 and TRBJ2-5; TRBD2 matches at 12 bases. V lost 8 bases and J lost 4; bases outside the gene matches: 5. Germline V gene data show CDR1 as GTSNPN and CDR2 as SVGIG (reference sequence). There are 13 residues in the CDR3. The CDR3 sequence is CAHGLAGLETQYF. CDR3 DNA: TGTGCCCATGGACTAGCGGGGTTAGAGACCCAGTACTTC. Variable domain in full (rest from reference TRBV30 and TRBJ2-5): SQTIHQWPATLVQPVGSPLSLECTVEGTSNPNLYWYRQAAGRGLQLLFYSVGIGQISSEVPQNLSASRPQDRQFILSSKKLLLSDSGFYLCAHGLAGLETQYFGPGTRLLVL.

This clonotype has a single count. The chain is built from TRBV29-1 and TRBJ2-3; 8 bases line up with TRBD2. V lost 2 bases and J lost 12; bases outside the gene matches: 10. Per germline, CDR1 SQVTM and CDR2 ANQGSEA. The CDR3 has 13 amino acids. The CDR3 loop reads CSVETMTSEDQYF. The CDR3 nucleotides are TGCAGCGTTGAAACCATGACTAGCGAAGATCAGTATTTT.

This clonotype came up many times. This chain links TRBV13 with TRBJ2-6; D is undetermined. The V gene lost 6 bases and the J gene lost 1 base, with 7 bases spanning the gap. The CDR3 covers 14 residues. Germline V gene lookup returns CDR1 PRHDT and CDR2 FYEKMQ (reference sequence). Here the CDR3 reads CASRTKSGANVLTF. CDR3 DNA: TGTGCCAGCAGAACGAAGTCTGGGGCCAACGTCCTGACTTTC.

The sample holds many counts of this clonotype. This rearrangement joins TRBV10-3 to TRBJ2-7; TRBD2 matches at 10 bases. Germline CDR1 ENHRY, CDR2 SYGVKD. The CDR3 length is 17 residues. V trimming: 6 bases; J trimming: 3 bases; junction bases outside the gene matches: 14. This chain's CDR3 is CAIRGGSSGSQGYEQYF. The DNA for the CDR3 is TGTGCCATCAGGGGGGGGTCTAGCGGGAGCCAGGGCTACGAGCAGTACTTC.

Ten or more counts support this clonotype. V and J are TRBV20-1 and TRBJ2-3; a weak D match, TRBD2 (6 bases). V lost 6 bases to trimming and J lost 0 bases, with 13 bases between them. The CDR3 runs to 14 residues. CDR1 and CDR2 from the germline V gene are DFQATT and SNEGSKA (reference sequence). The CDR3 here is CSAVPRGSTDTQYF. For the CDR3, the DNA is TGCAGTGCCGTGCCCCGGGGGAGCACAGATACGCAGTATTTT.

This clonotype appeared many times. This sequence joins TRBV29-1 and TRBJ2-2; TRBD1 matches 9 bases. V gave up 7 bases and J gave up 1 base; unmatched junction bases: 4. This CDR3 comprises 14 residues. Germline V gives CDR1 SQVTM, CDR2 ANQGSEA. In nucleotides, the CDR3 is TGCAGCGGGGCGGACAGGGGGAACACCGGGGAGCTGTTTTTT. Translation: CSGADRGNTGELFF.

This clonotype was picked up many times. The genes are TRBV18 and TRBJ1-6, with D perhaps TRBD1 (5 bases). This CDR3 spans 15 amino acids. The V and J ends lost 0 bases and 9 bases respectively, with 12 bases between them. Germline CDR1 KGHSH, CDR2 LQKENI. CDR3 sequence (DNA): TGTGCCAGCTCACCACCGGGGGAAGAGAGTTCACCCCTCCACTTT. This sequence encodes CASSPPGEESSPLHF.

A single count supports this clonotype. This rearrangement joins TRBV7-2 to TRBJ2-2; tentatively, D is TRBD1 (5 bases). CDR3 length: 15 amino acids. V lost 1 base and J lost 6, with 12 bases in between. CDR1 and CDR2 (germline): SGHTA, FQGNSA. CDR3 DNA sequence: TGTGCCAGCAGCTTAGTGCCCCTAGGGGCCGGGGAGCTGTTTTTT. It encodes CASSLVPLGAGELFF.

This clonotype has at least ten counts. The rearrangement links TRBV29-1 to TRBJ1-2, with a tentative D call TRBD1 (5 bases). V gave up 2 bases and J gave up 2 bases, with 12 bases separating them. Germline CDR1 reads SQVTM; CDR2 reads ANQGSEA. The length of the CDR3 is 14 residues. The CDR3 DNA follows: TGCAGCGTTGAATCGGGACTCGTAAACTATGGCTACACCTTC. The encoded protein is CSVESGLVNYGYTF.

V gene TRBV7-9 combines with J gene TRBJ2-1; D possibly uses TRBD1 or TRBD2 (5 bases each). This CDR3 spans 14 amino acids. V gave up 9 bases and J gave up 4 bases, with 16 bases separating them. Looked up from germline, CDR1 is SEHNR and CDR2 is FQNEAQ (reference sequence). The CDR3 coding sequence is TGTGCCAGTAAGTCCGGGACCGCATACAATGAGCAGTTCTTC. As protein: CASKSGTAYNEQFF.

This clonotype was recorded many times. The chain recombines TRBV20-1 with TRBJ1-2, with D perhaps matching TRBD1 (6 bases). V lost 4 bases and J lost 2, with 8 bases in between. This CDR3 region has 12 residues. CDR1 and CDR2 from the germline V gene are DFQATT and SNEGSKA (reference sequence). CDR3 nucleotides: TGCAGTGCTATACAGGGCAACTATGGCTACACCTTC. Its protein product is CSAIQGNYGYTF.

This clonotype was observed at least ten times. The chain links TRBV13 to TRBJ2-1; D ambiguous. Per germline, CDR1 PRHDT and CDR2 FYEKMQ (reference sequence). This CDR3 contains 13 residues. Deletions cut 5 bases from V and 9 bases from J, with 14 bases between. CDR3 region: CASSPPTLGEQFF. Written as DNA, the CDR3 is TGTGCCAGCAGCCCACCGACACTCGGTGAGCAGTTCTTC.

The sample holds a few counts of this clonotype. The CDR3 nucleotides are TGCAGCGTTACGGGACTAGGGTACAATGAGCAGTTCTTC. It yields the protein CSVTGLGYNEQFF. The gene calls are TRBV29-1 and TRBJ2-1; TRBD2 matches 8 bases. In germline, CDR1 is SQVTM, CDR2 ANQGSEA. This CDR3 is 13 amino acids long. The ends lost 5 bases at V and 4 bases at J; junction bases unmatched: 4.

A few counts support this clonotype. The V call is TRBV20-1, the J call TRBJ1-1; D call uncertain. Germline V gene lookup returns CDR1 DFQATT and CDR2 SNEGSKA (reference sequence). V lost 0 bases to trimming and J lost 4 bases, with 9 bases between them. CDR3 length equals 13 residues. CDR3 sequence: CSARDIRGTEAFF. CDR3 bases: TGCAGTGCTAGAGACATCCGGGGCACTGAAGCTTTCTTT.

This clonotype was detected ten times or more. The chain is built from TRBV3-1 and TRBJ2-5; D could derive from TRBD1 or TRBD2 (5 bases each). This CDR3 region has 15 residues. Trimming shortened V by 3 bases and J by 9 bases, and 20 bases separated the two germline ends. Looked up from germline, CDR1 is LGHDT and CDR2 is YNNKEL (reference sequence). The CDR3 region has the DNA TGTGCCAGCAGCCATTCCTCGGGACCGCTCAGGGCCCAGTACTTC. Amino acid sequence: CASSHSSGPLRAQYF.

There are many counts of this clonotype. The chain is built from TRBV12-5 and TRBJ1-2; TRBD1 matches 9 bases. CDR1 and CDR2 from the germline V gene are LGHNT and FRNRAP. The CDR3 is made up of 17 amino acids. Trimming took 0 bases from V and 6 from J; bases not matched to a gene: 11. The CDR3 nucleotides read TGTGCTAGTGGTTTGGTTTTTGAGGAGGACAGGGGTAATGGCTACACCTTC. Translated: CASGLVFEEDRGNGYTF. The full variable domain, its missing parts supplied by reference TRBV12-5 and TRBJ1-2, is DARVTQTPRHKVTEMGQEVTMRCQPILGHNTVFWYRQTMMQGLELLAYFRNRAPLDDSGMPKDRFSAEMPDATLATLKIQPSEPRDSAVYFCASGLVFEEDRGNGYTFGSGTRLTVV.

This clonotype was detected many times. V and J are TRBV29-1 and TRBJ2-3; the D gene is possibly TRBD1 (5 bases). Germline CDR1 SQVTM, CDR2 ANQGSEA. V was shortened by 7 bases and J by 6 bases, with 17 bases between the two germline ends. The CDR3 extends over 13 amino acids. CDR3 loop: CSAPRVHGDTQYF. CDR3 DNA sequence: TGCAGCGCTCCCAGGGTGCATGGGGATACGCAGTATTTT.

This clonotype has a count of ten or more. The J gene is TRBJ2-7, the V gene TRBV25-1; 10 nucleotides agree with TRBD1. The germline V gene encodes CDR1 MGHDK and CDR2 SYGVNS. There are 15 residues in the CDR3. V shed 4 bases and J 2 bases; nucleotides not matched to a gene: 5. The CDR3 DNA reads TGTGCCAGCAGTGGGGCGGGACAGGGGACCTACGAGCAGTACTTC. This sequence encodes CASSGAGQGTYEQYF.

This clonotype was counted only a few times. CDR3 nucleotides: TGTGCCAGCAGCGCCCGACTAGCGGGGGGAGGAGGTGAGCAGTTCTTC. This codes for CASSARLAGGGGEQFF. V gene TRBV7-8 combines with J gene TRBJ2-1; 13 nucleotides line up with TRBD2. The length of the CDR3 is 16 residues. Germline-derived CDR1 and CDR2 are SGHVS and FQNEAQ. J lost 9 bases, V lost 5 bases, and 10 bases had no gene match.

This clonotype was counted between two and nine times. J is TRBJ2-3 and V is TRBV12-5; D gene uncertain. V lost 6 bases to trimming and J lost 1 base, with 8 bases between them. This CDR3 has 13 residues. Per the germline V gene, CDR1 is LGHNT and CDR2 is FRNRAP. For the CDR3, the DNA is TGTGCTAGTGGGATGTGGGGCACAGATACGCAGTATTTT. As protein: CASGMWGTDTQYF.

This clonotype was detected only a few times. This chain connects TRBV2 to TRBJ2-3; 10 bases match TRBD2. The germline gives CDR1 SNHLY, CDR2 FYNNEI. This CDR3 region has 15 residues. J gave up 2 bases and V 2 bases, and 1 base lay outside the gene matches. This chain's CDR3 is CASSELAGVTDTQYF. The CDR3 DNA reads as TGTGCCAGCAGTGAACTAGCGGGGGTCACAGATACGCAGTATTTT.

Many counts were recorded for this clonotype. Here the CDR3 reads CASSPLGLAGELAKNIQYF. CDR3 sequence (DNA): TGTGCCAGCAGTCCCCTAGGACTAGCGGGAGAGCTAGCCAAAAACATTCAGTACTTC. The chain couples TRBV12-3 or TRBV12-4 to TRBJ2-4, with TRBD2 matching 13 bases. The CDR3 spans 19 residues. Losses at the gene ends were 5 bases for V and 0 bases for J; bases not matched to a gene: 10.

This clonotype was observed many times. The chain employs TRBV6-5 and TRBJ2-6; D tentatively reads TRBD1 or TRBD2 (5 bases each). V was shortened by 0 bases and J by 0 bases, with 18 bases between the two germline ends. CDR3 size: 20 residues. Germline V gene data show CDR1 as MNHEY and CDR2 as SVGAGI. The chain's CDR3 is CASSYSFDGAWGSGANVLTF. Here the CDR3 DNA reads TGTGCCAGCAGTTACTCGTTTGACGGGGCGTGGGGCTCTGGGGCCAACGTCCTGACTTTC.